The 7 T cell receptor beta chains given below trace back to one sample, sequenced in a study of blood T cell repertoires in COVID-19. TCRdb's table, derived via immunoSEQ multiplex PCR, lists solely in-frame clones and lacks some. The sample holds approximately 76,000 clones; about 68% are singletons and the top ten take roughly 35%. The sample consisted of peripheral blood. These receptor sequences come from a woman aged 70 to 79 with acute or convalescent COVID-19.

This clone was counted between two and nine times. This rearrangement joins TRBV2 to TRBJ2-3; TRBD2 matches at 8 bases. The CDR3 spans 13 residues. V was clipped by 7 bases and J by 4 bases; unmatched bases: 4. The germline V gene has CDR1 SNHLY and CDR2 FYNNEI. The CDR3 sequence: CASTRRGADTQYF. As DNA, the CDR3 is TGTGCCAGCACCCGGCGGGGGGCAGATACGCAGTATTTT.

V gene TRBV28 combines with J gene TRBJ1-5; D might be TRBD1 (6 bases). The CDR3 is 14 residues long. V gave up 3 bases and J gave up 6 bases, with 12 bases separating them. The germline V gene has CDR1 MDHEN and CDR2 SYDVKM. Here the CDR3 DNA reads TGTGCCAGCAGTTTGCCGGGGGGCGTTCAGCCCCAGCATTTT. Translating gives CASSLPGGVQPQHF.

This clone was picked up one time. The chain recombines TRBV6-4 with TRBJ1-1; 8 nucleotides align to TRBD1. CDR3 size: 13 residues. CDR1 and CDR2 (germline): MRHNA, SNTAGT. The J segment lost 6 bases and the V segment lost 6 bases, leaving 6 bases of the junction unmatched. This CDR3 is CASSAQGASEAFF. The CDR3, as DNA: TGTGCCAGCAGCGCTCAGGGGGCCTCTGAAGCTTTCTTT.

The chain couples TRBV5-1 to TRBJ2-1; 7 nucleotides line up with TRBD2. Germline V gene sequence: CDR1 SGHRS, CDR2 YFSETQ. V dropped 4 bases and J dropped 0; count of bases not matched to a gene: 7. The CDR3 extends over 16 amino acids. CDR3 coding DNA: TGCGCCAGCAGCAATCTAGCGGTTTTCTCCTACAATGAGCAGTTCTTC. Translating it yields CASSNLAVFSYNEQFF.

This clone was seen a few times. The chain links TRBV18 to TRBJ1-1, with D possibly matching TRBD1 (6 bases). Germline CDR1 KGHSH, CDR2 LQKENI. The CDR3 is 13 amino acids. Trimming took 4 bases from V and 8 from J, leaving 14 bases between them. The CDR3 DNA follows: TGTGCCAGCTCACTTGACAGGCGACTCGAAGCTTTCTTT. Its translation: CASSLDRRLEAFF.

CDR3 coding DNA: TGCAGCGTCAGACAGGGGCTTAACTATGGCTACACCTTC. It is translated as CSVRQGLNYGYTF. V is TRBV29-1 and J is TRBJ1-2; 8 bases are shared with TRBD1. The germline V gene has CDR1 SQVTM and CDR2 ANQGSEA. The CDR3 is made up of 13 amino acids. Trimming cost V 6 bases and J 1 base; bases outside gene matches: 4.

The CDR3 spells CASSREGQGTWYEQYF. The CDR3 nucleotides read TGCGCCAGCAGTCGGGAGGGGCAGGGAACGTGGTACGAGCAGTACTTC. The chain carries TRBV5-1 and TRBJ2-7; 8 bases map to TRBD2. This CDR3 region has 16 residues. V gave up 5 bases and J gave up 4 bases; unmatched junction bases: 14. Per germline, CDR1 SGHRS and CDR2 YFSETQ.